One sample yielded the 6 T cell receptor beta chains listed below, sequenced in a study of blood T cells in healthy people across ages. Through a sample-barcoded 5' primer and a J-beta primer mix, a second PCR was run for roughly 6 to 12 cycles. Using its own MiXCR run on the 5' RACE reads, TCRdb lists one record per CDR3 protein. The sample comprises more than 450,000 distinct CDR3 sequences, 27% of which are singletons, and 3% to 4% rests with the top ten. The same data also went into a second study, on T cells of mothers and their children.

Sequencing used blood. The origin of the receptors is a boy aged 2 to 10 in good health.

CDR3 region: CASSGYRGEKLFF. The CDR3 nucleotides are TGTGCCAGCAGCGGTTACAGAGGTGAAAAACTGTTTTTT. The chain recombines TRBV9 with TRBJ1-4; D ambiguous. The germline V gene has CDR1 SGDLS and CDR2 YYNGEE. The CDR3 sequence is 13 residues long. With 3 bases removed from V and 7 bases from J, the gap between germline ends came to 10 bases.

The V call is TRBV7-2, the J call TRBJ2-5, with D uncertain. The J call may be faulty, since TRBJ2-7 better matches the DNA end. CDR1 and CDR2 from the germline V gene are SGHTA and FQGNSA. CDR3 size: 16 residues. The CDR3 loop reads CASSLVRVGSSYEQYF. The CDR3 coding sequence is TGTGCCAGCAGCTTAGTACGAGTGGGTAGCTCCTACGAGCAGTACTTC.

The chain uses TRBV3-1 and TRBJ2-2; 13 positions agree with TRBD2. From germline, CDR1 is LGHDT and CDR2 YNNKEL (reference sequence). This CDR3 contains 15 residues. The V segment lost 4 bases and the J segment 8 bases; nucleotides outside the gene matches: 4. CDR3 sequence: CASSPLTSGRGELFF. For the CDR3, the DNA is TGTGCCAGCAGCCCCTTGACTAGCGGGAGGGGGGAGCTGTTTTTT.

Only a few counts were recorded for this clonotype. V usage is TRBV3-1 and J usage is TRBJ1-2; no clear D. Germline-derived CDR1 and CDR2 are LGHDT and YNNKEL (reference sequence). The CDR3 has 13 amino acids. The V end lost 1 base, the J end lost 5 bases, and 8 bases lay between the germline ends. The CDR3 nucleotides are TGTGCCAGCAGCCAAGGGCGGGTGTATGGCTACACCTTC. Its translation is CASSQGRVYGYTF.

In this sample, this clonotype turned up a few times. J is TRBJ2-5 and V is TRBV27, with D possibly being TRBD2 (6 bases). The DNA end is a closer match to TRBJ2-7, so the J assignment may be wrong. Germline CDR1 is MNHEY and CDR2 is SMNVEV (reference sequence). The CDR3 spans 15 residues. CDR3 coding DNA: TGTGCCAGCAGTGAGACACGGGGGTATTCCTACGAGCAGTACTTC. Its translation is CASSETRGYSYEQYF.

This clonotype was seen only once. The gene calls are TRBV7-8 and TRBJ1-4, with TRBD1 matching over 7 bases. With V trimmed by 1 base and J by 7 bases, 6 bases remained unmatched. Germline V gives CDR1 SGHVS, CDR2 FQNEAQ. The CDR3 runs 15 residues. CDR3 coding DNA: TGTGCCAGCAGCTTAGGAGGGGGCAGAAGTGAAAAACTGTTTTTT. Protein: CASSLGGGRSEKLFF.